The 19 T cell receptor beta chains reported below all come from one sample, sequenced in a study of T cell repertoires in cytomegalovirus infection. Antigen specificity for these receptors is unknown. Via MiXCR, TCRdb re-called the reads, giving one row per CDR3 protein. The table lists about 470,000 distinct CDR3 sequences, more than 40% of them singletons. The specimen was cultured PBMCs, collected from culture after CMV antigen stimulation. Every receptor here comes from a human donor in good health (CMV status not recorded). Some clones in this sample may be carry-over from other donors' samples.

This clonotype was seen once. V gene TRBV12-3 or TRBV12-4 combines with J gene TRBJ1-3, with D possibly being TRBD1 (5 bases). The CDR3 extends over 15 amino acids. Trimming took 7 bases from V and 0 from J, leaving 13 bases between them. The CDR3 region has the DNA TGTGCCAGCACTATTCTGGGGGGCTCTGGAAACACCATATATTTT. This codes for CASTILGGSGNTIYF.

The chain joins TRBV19 to TRBJ2-7; D ambiguous. CDR3 length equals 15 residues. From germline, CDR1 is LNHDA and CDR2 SQIVND (reference sequence). V was trimmed by 6 bases and J by 1 base, leaving 16 bases between them. CDR3 DNA: TGTGCCAGTAGCGAGGCATCTTCAGGATCCTACGAGCAGTACTTC. It is translated as CASSEASSGSYEQYF.

This clonotype was observed a few times. The chain links TRBV10-3 to TRBJ1-6, with a weak D call TRBD1 (6 bases). This CDR3 is built from 13 residues. In germline, CDR1 is ENHRY, CDR2 SYGVKD. V lost 3 bases and J lost 15, with 15 bases in between. The CDR3 nucleotides are TGTGCCATCAGTGACTCTCAGGGGAATTTCCTCCACTTT. It yields the protein CAISDSQGNFLHF.

The chain carries TRBV6-8 and TRBJ1-5; perhaps TRBD1 as D (5 bases). The CDR3 covers 14 residues. CDR1 and CDR2 (germline): MNHGY, SAAAGT. Trimming took off 6 bases at V and 5 bases at J, with 14 bases between the two ends. Written as DNA, the CDR3 is TGTGCCAGCAGGTGGAGGGACCTACATCAGCCCCAGCATTTT. Encoded protein: CASRWRDLHQPQHF.

The rearrangement links TRBV7-2 to TRBJ2-7; 11 bases match TRBD2. From germline, CDR1 is SGHTA and CDR2 FQGNSA. The V and J ends lost 1 base and 0 bases, in that order; junction bases with no gene match: 2. The CDR3 sequence is 16 residues long. In DNA, the CDR3 is TGTGCCAGCAGCTTAGGACTAGCGGGGCTCTCCTACGAGCAGTACTTC. It is translated as CASSLGLAGLSYEQYF. The full variable domain, with the rest looked up from reference TRBV7-2 and TRBJ2-7, is GAGVSQSPSNKVTEKGKDVELRCDPISGHTALYWYRQSLGQGLEFLIYFQGNSAPDKSGLPSDRFSAERTGGSVSTLTIQRTQQEDSAVYLCASSLGLAGLSYEQYFGPGTRLTVT.

The V call is TRBV20-1, the J call TRBJ2-2; D remains ambiguous. V was pared by 0 bases and J by 1 base, with 9 bases between. The CDR3 is made up of 15 amino acids. CDR1 and CDR2 from the germline V gene are DFQATT and SNEGSKA (reference sequence). As DNA, the CDR3 is TGCAGTGCTAGAGAAGGACGGAAGAACACCGGGGAGCTGTTTTTT. It translates to CSAREGRKNTGELFF.

The V and J genes are TRBV12-3 or TRBV12-4 and TRBJ2-3; D might be TRBD2 (6 bases). Trimming took off 5 bases at V and 5 bases at J, with 11 bases between the two ends. This CDR3 has 13 amino acids. CDR3 in amino acids: CASSKRVLDTQYF. CDR3 nucleotides: TGTGCCAGCAGTAAGCGGGTGTTAGATACGCAGTATTTT.

The rearrangement uses TRBV20-1 and TRBJ1-5; 9 bases map to TRBD1. This CDR3 is 15 amino acids long. Germline loops: CDR1 DFQATT, CDR2 SNEGSKA (reference sequence). After removal of 4 bases from V and 2 bases from J, the junction contained 6 bases not matched to a gene. The CDR3 sequence: CSAIPDRGGNQPQHF. DNA for the CDR3: TGCAGTGCTATCCCGGACAGGGGTGGCAATCAGCCCCAGCATTTT.

This chain joins TRBV19 and TRBJ2-2, with 10 bases lining up with TRBD1. This CDR3 has 16 residues. Looked up from germline, CDR1 is LNHDA and CDR2 is SQIVND (reference sequence). Trimming at V came to 5 bases and at J to 5 bases, leaving 8 bases not matched to a gene. The CDR3 DNA is TGTGCCAGTAGTCCTCGACAGGGGGCTTCGACCGGGGAGCTGTTTTTT. It codes for CASSPRQGASTGELFF.

This clonotype was detected a few times. V and J are TRBV6-1 and TRBJ2-2; D is undetermined. The CDR3 extends over 12 amino acids. From germline, CDR1 is MNHNS and CDR2 SASEGT. V was clipped by 10 bases and J by 2 bases, with 8 bases between them. The CDR3 nucleotides read TGTGCCACGGAAGAAAACACCGGGGAGCTGTTTTTT. Translation: CATEENTGELFF.

This clonotype was seen repeatedly, ten times or more. The chain links TRBV7-2 to TRBJ2-5, with D unresolved. CDR1 is SGHTA, CDR2 FQGNSA, per germline. The CDR3 is 14 residues long. V was pared by 1 base and J by 4 bases, with 10 bases between. Here the CDR3 reads CASSLGRNPETQYF. CDR3 coding DNA: TGTGCCAGCAGCTTAGGTAGAAATCCAGAGACCCAGTACTTC.

As DNA, the CDR3 is TGCAGTGCCCTTAGCGGGAGCGCCACAGATACGCAGTATTTT. Translating it yields CSALSGSATDTQYF. The chain recombines TRBV20-1 with TRBJ2-3, with TRBD2 identical over 9 bases. Germline V lookup: CDR1 DFQATT, CDR2 SNEGSKA (reference sequence). The CDR3 totals 14 residues. The trim removed 6 bases at V and 2 bases at J, leaving 6 bases unmatched.

This chain connects TRBV12-3 or TRBV12-4 to TRBJ1-5; no reliable D call. Trimming pared 7 bases from V and 4 bases from J, leaving 11 bases between. The CDR3 is 13 amino acids. The CDR3 DNA is TGTGCCAGCAATATTTATTCAAATCAGCCCCAGCATTTT. As protein: CASNIYSNQPQHF.

In this sample, this clonotype turned up once. The CDR3 reads CASSLQGREIYNEQFF. The CDR3 DNA follows: TGTGCCAGCAGTTTACAGGGGCGGGAGATATACAATGAGCAGTTCTTC. The chain uses TRBV2 and TRBJ2-1, with D perhaps given as TRBD1 or TRBD2 (7 bases each). CDR3 length: 16 amino acids. The germline gives CDR1 SNHLY, CDR2 FYNNEI. Between the trimmed V and J ends, which lost 5 bases and 4 bases, there was a span of 18 bases.

CDR3 amino acids: CASSLGAWLGGQPQHF. The CDR3 DNA reads as TGTGCCAGCAGCTTAGGGGCGTGGTTAGGAGGTCAGCCCCAGCATTTT. The V and J genes are TRBV7-2 and TRBJ1-5; D ambiguous. Trimming removed 1 base at V and 6 bases at J, with 16 bases between. The CDR3 is made up of 16 amino acids. Germline V gene lookup returns CDR1 SGHTA and CDR2 FQGNSA.

This clonotype was seen only once. The chain has TRBV7-8 and TRBJ1-4; unclear D gene. Germline V lookup: CDR1 SGHVS, CDR2 FQNEAQ. With 4 bases removed from V and 8 bases from J, the gap between germline ends came to 14 bases. This CDR3 spans 14 amino acids. The CDR3 region has the DNA TGTGCCAGCAGCTCGGACCCGACCGGGGAAAAACTGTTTTTT. As protein: CASSSDPTGEKLFF.

This chain joins TRBV19 and TRBJ1-1; 9 bases agree with TRBD1. V shed 11 bases, J shed 1 base, and the junction held 5 bases outside the gene matches. Per germline, CDR1 LNHDA and CDR2 SQIVND (reference sequence). The CDR3 covers 13 residues. DNA for the CDR3: TGTGCCTCCAAGGACAGGGGGAACACTGAAGCTTTCTTT. The encoded protein is CASKDRGNTEAFF.

This clonotype has only a few counts. This chain uses TRBV7-2 with TRBJ2-1, with 8 nucleotides matching TRBD1. CDR1 SGHTA and CDR2 FQGNSA come from the germline V gene. The V gene end was trimmed by 3 bases and the J gene end by 9 bases; junction bases not matched to a gene: 13. The CDR3 extends over 16 amino acids. The CDR3 loop reads CASSFMTSQGASEQFF. The CDR3 nucleotides are TGTGCCAGCAGCTTTATGACGAGCCAGGGGGCGAGTGAGCAGTTCTTC. Drawing the rest from reference TRBV7-2 and TRBJ2-1, the complete variable domain is GAGVSQSPSNKVTEKGKDVELRCDPISGHTALYWYRQSLGQGLEFLIYFQGNSAPDKSGLPSDRFSAERTGGSVSTLTIQRTQQEDSAVYLCASSFMTSQGASEQFFGPGTRLTVL.

This clonotype was picked up a small number of times. The rearrangement uses TRBV7-6 and TRBJ2-2; TRBD1 aligns across 9 bases. Germline V gene lookup returns CDR1 SGHVS and CDR2 FNYEAQ. The CDR3 is made up of 15 amino acids. Trimming removed 5 bases from V and 4 bases from J; junction bases left unmatched: 5. DNA of the CDR3: TGTGCCAGCAGCAGACAGGGGGTCGGCACCGGGGAGCTGTTTTTT. As protein: CASSRQGVGTGELFF. Full variable domain (missing parts from reference TRBV7-6 and TRBJ2-2): GAGVSQSPRYKVTKRGQDVALRCDPISGHVSLYWYRQALGQGPEFLTYFNYEAQQDKSGLPNDRFSAERPEGSISTLTIQRTEQRDSAMYRCASSRQGVGTGELFFGEGSRLTVL.